Listed below are T cell receptor beta chains from one sample, sequenced in a study of T cell responses to AZD1222 COVID-19 vaccine. Profiled with immunoSEQ multiplex PCR; TCRdb holds only in-frame clones, not every one. The table records 150,000 or so clones, roughly nine tenths of them present only once. The sample in question was peripheral blood, obtained on day 0 of AZD1222 vaccination. Every receptor here comes from an adult in good health. Both conserved end residues are trimmed from each CDR3. Fields, in order: V gene, J gene, CDR3 protein.

TRBV15	TRBJ2-5	ATSRALIWDVETQY
TRBV4-1	TRBJ2-7	ASSQSSSYYEQY
TRBV19	TRBJ1-1	ASSDHGPNTEAF
TRBV5-1	TRBJ1-2	ASSLVVSHVGYGYT
TRBV6-1	TRBJ2-2	ASSDLARGNTGELF
TRBV14	TRBJ1-1	ASSQSTVSSGAF
TRBV5-6	TRBJ1-3	ASSPYFDRAISGNTIY
TRBV19	TRBJ1-2	ASSILGTGKGYT
TRBV12-3/TRBV12-4	TRBJ2-1	ASSFYEGQF
TRBV30	TRBJ2-7	AWSLRWEQY
TRBV15	TRBJ1-6	ATSFEGTFSPLH
TRBV29-1	TRBJ2-7	SVNRAGGREQY
TRBV12-5	TRBJ1-1	ASGFGGNTEAF
TRBV2	TRBJ1-2	ASSDGNSYYGYT
TRBV6-5	TRBJ1-2	ASSYSNQGRGVSTT
TRBV19	TRBJ1-5	ASRVVGAHQPQH
TRBV6-2/TRBV6-3	TRBJ1-2	ASSLRANYGYT
TRBV6-2/TRBV6-3	TRBJ2-2	ASSEGRDTGELF
TRBV7-9	TRBJ1-4	ASSLERDRSGEKLF
TRBV11-2	TRBJ1-2	ASSLGDREGYT
TRBV12-3/TRBV12-4	TRBJ1-2	ASSGTGNHGYT
TRBV5-1	TRBJ2-7	ASSLGPTSTYEQY
TRBV6-2/TRBV6-3	TRBJ2-1	ASSLRGDNEQF
TRBV6-1	TRBJ1-5	ASSEAPQQPQH
TRBV6-5	TRBJ2-2	ASSTPWGNTGELF
TRBV6-4	TRBJ2-7	ASSSLSYEQY
TRBV3-1/TRBV3-2	TRBJ1-6	ASSQGDLNSPLH
TRBV6-5	TRBJ2-1	ASSFSDNEQF
TRBV5-5	TRBJ2-7	ASSLAGQPSSYEQY
TRBV12-3/TRBV12-4	TRBJ2-5	ASRTSFSETQY
TRBV6-2/TRBV6-3	TRBJ2-2	ASSYSIEAGRTGELF
TRBV3-1/TRBV3-2	TRBJ2-2	ASSQLWGNSGELF
TRBV5-4	TRBJ2-3	ASSLASGGKTDTQY
TRBV2	TRBJ1-2	ASTPGQGLYGYT
TRBV2	TRBJ2-1	ASSGAGRYNEQF
TRBV29-1	TRBJ1-1	SVVKGTFNTEAF
TRBV30	TRBJ1-1	AWRPRDRFMNTEAF
TRBV6-5	TRBJ1-1	ASSYSWDSEAF
TRBV6-2/TRBV6-3	TRBJ1-3	ASSIGARNTIY
TRBV3-1/TRBV3-2	TRBJ2-3	ASSVAGGRVTDTQY
TRBV27	TRBJ2-5	ASSPSRGRETQY
TRBV14	TRBJ1-2	ASSQGQAYGYT
TRBV3-1/TRBV3-2	TRBJ1-2	ASSQEGRRYGYT
TRBV18	TRBJ2-3	ASSPGKQGANTQY
TRBV6-5	TRBJ2-2	ASILAGELF
TRBV19	TRBJ1-4	ASSKLRADRVFEKLF
TRBV5-6	TRBJ1-3	ASSFSDSGNTIY
TRBV29-1	TRBJ1-4	SVSGGDEKLF
TRBV7-9	TRBJ1-4	ASGGQVRDRRSVKLF
TRBV10-2	TRBJ1-4	ASSESGGEKLF
TRBV7-9	TRBJ2-3	ASSSATPLAGNTDTQY
TRBV6-5	TRBJ1-2	ASSYGQGGYT
TRBV14	TRBJ1-6	ASSQRGVSPLH
TRBV30	TRBJ1-1	AWTRRTEAF
TRBV6-5	TRBJ1-2	ASSYSRTNYGYT
TRBV6-6	TRBJ1-1	ASSFGGNTEAF